This T cell receptor (beta chain) emerged from a study of blood T cell repertoires in COVID-19. In the study overall: PBMCs, B-cell-depleted T cells, or T cells were the source of the cDNA or gDNA that made up the material.

Per the authors' pipeline: Using reference gene primer amplification, nucleated cell counts were estimated. Some clones are missing from TCRdb's copy, which holds only in-frame ones; the method was immunoSEQ multiplex PCR. From that table come the V and J calls and clone size; the DNA was used to work out D and trimming. The sample includes approximately 300,000 clones, roughly nine tenths of them seen just once. Trimming stripped 5 bases from V and 0 bases from J, with 16 bases between. From germline, CDR1 is LNHDA and CDR2 SQIVND (reference sequence). The CDR3 totals 16 residues. The V and J genes are TRBV19 and TRBJ1-1; D may be TRBD1 (6 bases). Sequencing input: peripheral blood. The clonotype comes from a man aged 18-30 years who had recovered from COVID-19. CDR3 residues: CASSDPTQGVNTEAFF. The DNA for the CDR3 is TGTGCCAGTAGTGACCCTACACAGGGTGTGAACACTGAAGCTTTCTTT.